Sequencing of this TCR beta chain was carried out in a study of T-cell reconstitution after alpha-beta-depleted transplantation in children. The study, taken as a whole, reports: About two months after transplant, alpha-beta T cells reportedly came from several hundred expanded graft clones. Some patients showed high day-60 TCRbeta diversity, which derived from surviving recipient T cells and thymic progenitors.

This clonotype was counted a few times. What it recognizes is unknown. Preparation of the TCRbeta library involved a method that used unique molecular identifiers. TCRdb ran MiXCR on the PCR reads and lists one entry per CDR3 protein. The sample yields fewer than 150,000 distinct CDR3 sequences, about 21% seen once. The CDR3 length is 16 residues. CDR1 MNHEY and CDR2 SVGAGI come from the germline V gene. The J segment lost 1 base and the V segment lost 0 bases, leaving 2 bases of the junction unmatched. This clonotype was obtained from a male patient under 10 years old who had a stem cell transplant for chronic granulomatous disease, so the T cells may come from the graft donor. The material sequenced was PBMCs, mostly from graft donor cells, taken 180 days after TCRalphabeta/CD19-depleted stem cell transplant. This chain joins TRBV6-5 and TRBJ2-3, with 9 bases fitting TRBD2. CDR3 loop: CASSYSERGGTDTQYF. The CDR3 region has the DNA TGTGCCAGCAGTTACTCGGAGCGGGGGGGCACAGATACGCAGTATTTT.